Given below is one TCR beta chain in context. The CDR3 is made up of 11 amino acids. The V end lost 5 bases, the J end lost 2 bases, and 3 bases lay between the germline ends. The V gene's germline CDR1 is SGHVS and CDR2 FNYEAQ. This table comes from immunoSEQ multiplex PCR, and its TCRdb copy is limited to in-frame clones, with some not included. Of tens of thousands of clones listed, approximately 94% are singletons. The data stem from a study of T cell changes during pregnancy in multiple sclerosis. The V call is TRBV7-6, the J call TRBJ2-5; D uncertain. The sequence came from a female donor with multiple sclerosis, enrolled in a pregnancy study. Material: peripheral blood, obtained in the third trimester of pregnancy. The CDR3 DNA is TGTGCCAGCAGCCAACAAGAGACCCAGTACTTC. Translated: CASSQQETQYF.